This T cell receptor (beta chain) was documented in a study of T cell repertoires in cytomegalovirus infection. Study details: Newly reported HLA-C-restricted and thoroughly characterized HLA-B-restricted CMV epitopes were employed. In public TCR beta signatures, there were indications of both CMV infection and matching HLA type. Study outcomes and limitations: The study found HLA-C-restricted CMV-specific TCR beta clonotypes dominating the ex vivo response. Accumulated public TCR beta family frequency recognized individuals carrying CMV together with the relevant HLA.

A word on this clonotype: Its antigen remains unknown.

One entry per CDR3 protein, called by TCRdb with MiXCR from the reads. The sample consists of about 270,000 distinct CDR3 sequences, approximately 22% of them appearing once. This CDR3 comprises 12 residues. CDR1 is GTSNPN and CDR2 is SVGIG in the germline V gene (reference sequence). V was pared by 2 bases and J by 8 bases, with 11 bases between. This sequence originates from a human donor in good health (CMV status not recorded). Some clones in this sample may be carry-over from other donors' samples. The material was cultured PBMCs, obtained from culture after CMV antigen stimulation. V and J are TRBV30 and TRBJ2-3; D is uncertain. CDR3: CAWSPWVTTQYF. CDR3 nucleotides: TGTGCCTGGAGTCCATGGGTAACTACGCAGTATTTT.